The clone carrying this T cell receptor (beta chain) is labeled medium-sized (0.01 to 0.1%). As yet, its antigen is unknown. There are 12 residues in the CDR3. Germline V gene sequence: CDR1 SNHLY, CDR2 FYNNEI. V was cut by 4 bases and J by 6 bases, with 9 bases left in between. The record originates from a study of early T cells in non-severe SARS-CoV-2 infection. Study overall: RNA in bulk from unsorted whole blood was sequenced, and chains were unpaired.

Whole-study findings and limits: Reliance on VDJdb matching favored anti-spike CD8 responses; private and CD4 specificities were missed.

Unique molecular identifier tags were affixed to discrete cDNA molecules. A single record per CDR3 protein comes from TCRdb applying MiXCR to the 5' RACE reads. The table lists approximately 58,000 distinct CDR3 sequences, about 5.9% of them singletons. Material for sequencing was whole blood. This chain links TRBV2 with TRBJ1-1; tentatively, D is TRBD1 (5 bases). This TCR was recovered from an adult who was a healthcare worker with PCR-confirmed SARS-CoV-2 infection or an uninfected control (not recorded which). The CDR3 sequence is CASSVQGPEAFF. The CDR3 nucleotides read TGTGCCAGCAGTGTGCAGGGTCCTGAAGCTTTCTTT.